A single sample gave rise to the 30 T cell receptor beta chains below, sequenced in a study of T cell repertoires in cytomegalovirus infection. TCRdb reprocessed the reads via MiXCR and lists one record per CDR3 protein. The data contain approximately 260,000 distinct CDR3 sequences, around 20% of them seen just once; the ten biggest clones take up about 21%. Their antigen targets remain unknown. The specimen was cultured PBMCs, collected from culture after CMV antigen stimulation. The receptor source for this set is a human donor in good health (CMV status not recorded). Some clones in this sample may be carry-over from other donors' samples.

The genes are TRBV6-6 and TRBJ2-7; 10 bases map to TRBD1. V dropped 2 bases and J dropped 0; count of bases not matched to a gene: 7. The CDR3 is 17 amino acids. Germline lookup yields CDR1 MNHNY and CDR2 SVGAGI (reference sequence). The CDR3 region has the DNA TGTGCCAGCAGTTACCTTCCGGGACAGGGGATCTCCTACGAGCAGTACGTC. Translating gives CASSYLPGQGISYEQYV.

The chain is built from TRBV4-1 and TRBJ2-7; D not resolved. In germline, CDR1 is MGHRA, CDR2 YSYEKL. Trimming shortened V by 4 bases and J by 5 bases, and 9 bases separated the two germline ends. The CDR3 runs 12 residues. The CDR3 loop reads CASSPSGDEQYF. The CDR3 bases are TGCGCCAGCAGCCCCTCAGGCGACGAGCAGTACTTC.

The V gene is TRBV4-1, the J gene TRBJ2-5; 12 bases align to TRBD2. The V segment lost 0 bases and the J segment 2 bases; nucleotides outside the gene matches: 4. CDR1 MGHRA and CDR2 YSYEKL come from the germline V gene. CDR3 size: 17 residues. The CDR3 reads CASSQDPTSGGQETQYF. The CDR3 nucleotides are TGCGCCAGCAGCCAAGATCCAACTAGCGGGGGGCAAGAGACCCAGTACTTC.

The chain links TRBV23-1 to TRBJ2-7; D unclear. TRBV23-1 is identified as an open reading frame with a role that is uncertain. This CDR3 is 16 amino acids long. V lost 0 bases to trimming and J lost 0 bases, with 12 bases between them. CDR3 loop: CASSQSSQEHSYEQYV. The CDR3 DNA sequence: TGCGCCAGCAGTCAATCGAGTCAGGAACACTCCTACGAGCAGTACGTC.

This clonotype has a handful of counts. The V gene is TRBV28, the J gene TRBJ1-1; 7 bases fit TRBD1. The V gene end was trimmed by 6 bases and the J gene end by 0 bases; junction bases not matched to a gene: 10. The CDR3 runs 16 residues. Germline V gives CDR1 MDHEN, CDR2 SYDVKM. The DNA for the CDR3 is TGTGCCAGCAGGGTCAAACAGGGGAACCTGAACACTGAAGCTTTCTTT. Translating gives CASRVKQGNLNTEAFF. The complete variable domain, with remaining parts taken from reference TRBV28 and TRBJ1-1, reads DVKVTQSSRYLVKRTGEKVFLECVQDMDHENMFWYRQDPGLGLRLIYFSYDVKMKEKGDIPEGYSVSREKKERFSLILESASTNQTSMYLCASRVKQGNLNTEAFFGQGTRLTVV.

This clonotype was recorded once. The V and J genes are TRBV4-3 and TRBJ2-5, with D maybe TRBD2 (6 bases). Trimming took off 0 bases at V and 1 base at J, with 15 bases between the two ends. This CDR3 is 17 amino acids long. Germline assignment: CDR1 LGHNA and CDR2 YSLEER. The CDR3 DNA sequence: TGCGCCAGCAGCCAAGAGGTGGCTAGCGATACCCAAGAGACCCAGTACTTC. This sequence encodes CASSQEVASDTQETQYF.

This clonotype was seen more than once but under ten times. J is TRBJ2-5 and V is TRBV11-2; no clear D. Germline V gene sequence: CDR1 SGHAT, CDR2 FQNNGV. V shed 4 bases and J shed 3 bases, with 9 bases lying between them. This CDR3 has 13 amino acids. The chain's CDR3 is CASSYRTKETQYF. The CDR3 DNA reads TGTGCCAGCAGCTACAGAACCAAAGAGACCCAGTACTTC.

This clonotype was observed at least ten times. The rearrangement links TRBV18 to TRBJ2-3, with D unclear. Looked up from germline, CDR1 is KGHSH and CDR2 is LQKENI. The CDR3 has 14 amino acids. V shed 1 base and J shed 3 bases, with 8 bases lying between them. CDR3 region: CASSPLPATDTQYF. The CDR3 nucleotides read TGTGCCAGCTCACCACTGCCAGCTACAGATACGCAGTATTTT.

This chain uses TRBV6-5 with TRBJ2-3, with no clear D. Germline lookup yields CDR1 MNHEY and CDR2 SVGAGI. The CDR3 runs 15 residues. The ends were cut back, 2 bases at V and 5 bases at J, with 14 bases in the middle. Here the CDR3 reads CASSYRERPLDTQYF. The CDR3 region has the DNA TGTGCCAGCAGTTACAGGGAACGTCCTCTAGATACGCAGTATTTT.

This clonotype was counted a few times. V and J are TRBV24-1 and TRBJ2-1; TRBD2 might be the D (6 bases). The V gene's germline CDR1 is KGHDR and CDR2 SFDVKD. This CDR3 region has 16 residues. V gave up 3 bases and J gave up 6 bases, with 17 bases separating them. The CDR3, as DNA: TGTGCCACCAGTGATGGATCCCCCGGGCGGGGCAATGAGCAGTTCTTC. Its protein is CATSDGSPGRGNEQFF.

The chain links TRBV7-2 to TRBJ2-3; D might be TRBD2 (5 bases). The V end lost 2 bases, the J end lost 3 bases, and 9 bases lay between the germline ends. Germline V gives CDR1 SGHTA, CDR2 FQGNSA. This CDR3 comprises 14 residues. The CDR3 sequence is CASSLFEGTDTQYF. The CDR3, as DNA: TGTGCCAGCAGCTTATTCGAGGGAACAGATACGCAGTATTTT.

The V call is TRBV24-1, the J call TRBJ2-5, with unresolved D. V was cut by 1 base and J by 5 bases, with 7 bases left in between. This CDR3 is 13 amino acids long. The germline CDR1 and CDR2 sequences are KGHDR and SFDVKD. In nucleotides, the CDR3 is TGTGCCACCAGTGATTTCGGGTTTGAGACCCAGTACTTC. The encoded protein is CATSDFGFETQYF.

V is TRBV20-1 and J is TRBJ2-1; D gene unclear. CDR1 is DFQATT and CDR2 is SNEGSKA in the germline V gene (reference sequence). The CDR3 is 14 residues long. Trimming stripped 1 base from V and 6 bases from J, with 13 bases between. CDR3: CSARARGYFNEQFF. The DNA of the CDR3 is TGCAGTGCTAGAGCTCGAGGCTATTTCAATGAGCAGTTCTTC.

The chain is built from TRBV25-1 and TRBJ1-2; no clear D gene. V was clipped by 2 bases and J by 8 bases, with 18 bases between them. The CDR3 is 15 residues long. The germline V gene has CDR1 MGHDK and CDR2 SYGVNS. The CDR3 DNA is TGTGCCAGCAGTGAACGGTACGGCGTGACAAGGGGCTACACCTTC. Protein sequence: CASSERYGVTRGYTF.

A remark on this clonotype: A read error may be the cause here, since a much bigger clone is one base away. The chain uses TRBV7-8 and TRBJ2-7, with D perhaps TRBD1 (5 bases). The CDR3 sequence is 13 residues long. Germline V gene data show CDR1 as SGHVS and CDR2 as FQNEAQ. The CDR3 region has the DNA TGTGCCAGCAGCTTGGACACCACCTACGAGCTGTACTTC. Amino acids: CASSLDTTYELYF.

DNA of the CDR3: TGTGCCAGTAGTCTACTAGCGGGAGTTAATGAGCAGTTCTTC. Its protein is CASSLLAGVNEQFF. The V gene is TRBV19, the J gene TRBJ2-1; 11 bases agree with TRBD2. CDR3 size: 14 residues. V lost 5 bases, J lost 7 bases, and 4 bases stayed unmatched. Germline V lookup: CDR1 LNHDA, CDR2 SQIVND (reference sequence). Full variable domain (rest looked up from reference TRBV19 and TRBJ2-1): DGGITQSPKYLFRKEGQNVTLSCEQNLNHDAMYWYRQDPGQGLRLIYYSQIVNDFQKGDIAEGYSVSREKKESFPLTVTSAQKNPTAFYLCASSLLAGVNEQFFGPGTRLTVL.

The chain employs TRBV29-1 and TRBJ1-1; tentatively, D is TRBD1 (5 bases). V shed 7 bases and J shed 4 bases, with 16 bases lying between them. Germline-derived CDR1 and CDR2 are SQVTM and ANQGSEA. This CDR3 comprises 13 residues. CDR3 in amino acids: CSADSGGGTEAFF. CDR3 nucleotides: TGCAGCGCCGATTCCGGGGGTGGCACTGAAGCTTTCTTT.

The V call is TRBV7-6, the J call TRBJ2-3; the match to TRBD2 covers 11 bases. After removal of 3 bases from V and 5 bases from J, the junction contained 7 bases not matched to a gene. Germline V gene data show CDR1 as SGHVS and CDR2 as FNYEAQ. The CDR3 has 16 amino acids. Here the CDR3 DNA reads TGTGCCAGCAGCTTGACACTAGCGGGAGCAAGAGATACGCAGTATTTT. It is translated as CASSLTLAGARDTQYF.

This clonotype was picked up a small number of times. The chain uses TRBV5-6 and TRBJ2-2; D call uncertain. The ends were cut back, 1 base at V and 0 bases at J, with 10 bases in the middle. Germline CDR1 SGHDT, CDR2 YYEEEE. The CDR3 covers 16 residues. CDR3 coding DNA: TGTGCCAGCAGCTTGCTGCCCTCCTCGAACACCGGGGAGCTGTTTTTT. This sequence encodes CASSLLPSSNTGELFF.

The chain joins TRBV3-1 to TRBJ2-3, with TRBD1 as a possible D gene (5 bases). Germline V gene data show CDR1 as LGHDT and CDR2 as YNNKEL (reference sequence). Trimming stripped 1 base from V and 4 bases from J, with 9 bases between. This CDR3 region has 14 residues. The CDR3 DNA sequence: TGTGCCAGCAGCCAAGTTGGGGCCCCAGATACGCAGTATTTT. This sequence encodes CASSQVGAPDTQYF.

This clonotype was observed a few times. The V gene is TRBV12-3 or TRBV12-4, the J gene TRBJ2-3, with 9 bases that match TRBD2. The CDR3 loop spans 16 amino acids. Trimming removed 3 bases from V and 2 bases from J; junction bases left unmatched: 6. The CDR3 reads CASSFGPSGNTDTQYF. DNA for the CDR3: TGTGCCAGCAGTTTTGGCCCTAGCGGGAACACAGATACGCAGTATTTT.

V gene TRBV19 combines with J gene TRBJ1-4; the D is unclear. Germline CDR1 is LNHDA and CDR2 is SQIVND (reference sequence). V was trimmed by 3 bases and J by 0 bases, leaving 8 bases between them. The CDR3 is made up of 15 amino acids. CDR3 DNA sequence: TGTGCCAGTAGTATGGAGGCTGCAACTAATGAAAAACTGTTTTTT. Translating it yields CASSMEAATNEKLFF.

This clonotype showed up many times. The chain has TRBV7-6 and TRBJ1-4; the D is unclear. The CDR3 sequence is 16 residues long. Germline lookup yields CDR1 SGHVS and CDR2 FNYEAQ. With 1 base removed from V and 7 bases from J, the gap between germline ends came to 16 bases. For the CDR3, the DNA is TGTGCCAGCAGCTTAGGGTCTCGGGGTCTTGGTGAAAAACTGTTTTTT. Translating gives CASSLGSRGLGEKLFF. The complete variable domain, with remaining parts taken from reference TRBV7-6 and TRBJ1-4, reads GAGVSQSPRYKVTKRGQDVALRCDPISGHVSLYWYRQALGQGPEFLTYFNYEAQQDKSGLPNDRFSAERPEGSISTLTIQRTEQRDSAMYRCASSLGSRGLGEKLFFGSGTQLSVL.

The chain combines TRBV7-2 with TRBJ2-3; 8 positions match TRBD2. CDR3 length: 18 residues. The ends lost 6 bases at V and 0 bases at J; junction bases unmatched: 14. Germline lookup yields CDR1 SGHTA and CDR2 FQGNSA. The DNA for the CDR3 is TGTGCCAGCAGTACCCCTAGCGGGTCGCCGCCCAGCACAGATACGCAGTATTTT. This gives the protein CASSTPSGSPPSTDTQYF.

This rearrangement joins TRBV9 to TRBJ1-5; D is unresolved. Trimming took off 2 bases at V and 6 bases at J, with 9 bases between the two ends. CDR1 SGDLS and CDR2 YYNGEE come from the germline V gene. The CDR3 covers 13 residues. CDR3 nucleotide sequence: TGTGCCAGCAGCGTCCGGCCGGGTCAGCCCCAGCATTTT. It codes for CASSVRPGQPQHF.

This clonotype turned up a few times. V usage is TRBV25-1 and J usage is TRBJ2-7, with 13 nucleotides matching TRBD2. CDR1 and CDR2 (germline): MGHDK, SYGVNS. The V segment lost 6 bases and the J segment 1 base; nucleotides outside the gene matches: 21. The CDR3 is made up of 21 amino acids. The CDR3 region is CASSPHRTSGSVSGGSYEQYF. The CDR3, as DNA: TGTGCCAGCAGCCCTCATCGGACTAGCGGGAGTGTCAGCGGTGGATCCTACGAGCAGTACTTC.

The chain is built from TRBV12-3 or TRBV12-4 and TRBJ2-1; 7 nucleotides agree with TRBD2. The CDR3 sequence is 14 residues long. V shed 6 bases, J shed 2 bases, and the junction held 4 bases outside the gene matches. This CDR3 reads CASRTGLTYNEQFF. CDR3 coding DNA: TGTGCCAGCAGAACGGGACTAACCTACAATGAGCAGTTCTTC.

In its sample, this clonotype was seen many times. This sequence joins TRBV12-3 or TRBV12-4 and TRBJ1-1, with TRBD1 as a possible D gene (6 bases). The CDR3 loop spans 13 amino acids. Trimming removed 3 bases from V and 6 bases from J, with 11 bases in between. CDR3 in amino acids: CASSFTGRPEAFF. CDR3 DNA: TGTGCCAGCAGTTTTACAGGGCGTCCTGAAGCTTTCTTT.

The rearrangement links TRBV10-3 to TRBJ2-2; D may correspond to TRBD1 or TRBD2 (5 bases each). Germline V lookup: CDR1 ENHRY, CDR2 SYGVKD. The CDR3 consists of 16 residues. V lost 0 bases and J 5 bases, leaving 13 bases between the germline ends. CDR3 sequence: CAISESSRDRTGELFF. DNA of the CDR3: TGTGCCATCAGTGAGTCTTCTCGGGACCGTACCGGGGAGCTGTTTTTT.

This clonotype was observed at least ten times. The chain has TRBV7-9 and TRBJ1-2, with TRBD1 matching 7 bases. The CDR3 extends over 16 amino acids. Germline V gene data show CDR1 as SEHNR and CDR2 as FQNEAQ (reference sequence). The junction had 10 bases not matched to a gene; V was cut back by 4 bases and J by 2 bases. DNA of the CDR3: TGTGCCAGCAGCTATCAATCAATGACAGGGAACTATGGCTACACCTTC. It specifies CASSYQSMTGNYGYTF.